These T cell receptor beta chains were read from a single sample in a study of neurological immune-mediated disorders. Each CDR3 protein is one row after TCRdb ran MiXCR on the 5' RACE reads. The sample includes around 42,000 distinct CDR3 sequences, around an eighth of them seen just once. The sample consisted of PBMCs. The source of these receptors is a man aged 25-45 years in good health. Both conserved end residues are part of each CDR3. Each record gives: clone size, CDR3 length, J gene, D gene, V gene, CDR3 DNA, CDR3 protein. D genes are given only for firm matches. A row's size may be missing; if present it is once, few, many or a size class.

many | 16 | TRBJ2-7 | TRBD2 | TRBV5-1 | TGCGCCAGCAGTCGAGGTCTAGCGGGAAACTCCTACGAGCAGTACTTC | CASSRGLAGNSYEQYF
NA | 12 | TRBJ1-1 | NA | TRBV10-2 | TGCGCCAGCAGGGGGGAGAACACTGAAGCTTTCTTT | CASRGENTEAFF
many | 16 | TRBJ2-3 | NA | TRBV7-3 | TGTGCCAGCAGCTTTGACAGGACATCAGGCACAGATACGCAGTATTTT | CASSFDRTSGTDTQYF
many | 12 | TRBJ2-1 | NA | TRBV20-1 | TGCAGTGCTAGAGATCCAGGGACAGAGCAGTTCTTC | CSARDPGTEQFF
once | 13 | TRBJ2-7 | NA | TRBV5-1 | TGCGCCAGCAGCCCCCGGGGTAACTACGAGCAGTACTTC | CASSPRGNYEQYF
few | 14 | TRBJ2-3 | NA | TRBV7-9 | TGTGCCAGCCCCTCGGGAACCGAATCAGATACGCAGTATTTT | CASPSGTESDTQYF
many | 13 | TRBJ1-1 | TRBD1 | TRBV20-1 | TGCAGTGCTGTACGGGACAGCCACACTGAAGCTTTCTTT | CSAVRDSHTEAFF
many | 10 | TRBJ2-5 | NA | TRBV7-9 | TGTGCCAGCAGTGGGGAGACCCAGTACTTC | CASSGETQYF
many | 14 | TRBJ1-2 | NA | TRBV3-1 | TGTGCCAGCAGCCAAGATATTGGGGATTATGGCTACACCTTC | CASSQDIGDYGYTF
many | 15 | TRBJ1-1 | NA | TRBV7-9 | TGTGCCAGCAGCTGGGGTCTAGGGGTTGGCACTGAAGCTTTCTTT | CASSWGLGVGTEAFF
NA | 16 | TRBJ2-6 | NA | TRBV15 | TGTGCCACCAGCAGAGCTGTGACTTCCGGGGCCAACGTCCTGACTTTC | CATSRAVTSGANVLTF
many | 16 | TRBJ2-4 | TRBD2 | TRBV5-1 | TGCGCCAGCAGCCCCCGGGAGGGGAGGGCCAAAAACATTCAGTACTTC | CASSPREGRAKNIQYF
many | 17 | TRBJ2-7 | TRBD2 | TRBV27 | TGTGCCAGCAGTCAGCCTATAGCGGGCGGGGGGACTTACGAGCAGTACTTC | CASSQPIAGGGTYEQYF
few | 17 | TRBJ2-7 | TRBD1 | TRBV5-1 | TGCGCCAGCAGCTCCGGACAGGGGGCTCTATTCTCCTACGAGCAGTACTTC | CASSSGQGALFSYEQYF
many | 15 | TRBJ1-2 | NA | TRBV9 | TGTGCCAGCAGGGCGGGGGGCCAAACTAACTATGGCTACACCTTC | CASRAGGQTNYGYTF
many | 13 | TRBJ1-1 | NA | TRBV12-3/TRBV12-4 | TGTGCCAGCACTAGGACAGTGAACACTGAAGCTTTCTTT | CASTRTVNTEAFF
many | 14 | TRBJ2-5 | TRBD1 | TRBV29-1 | TGCAGCGTTGATGGGACAGGCACTCTGGAGACCCAGTACTTC | CSVDGTGTLETQYF
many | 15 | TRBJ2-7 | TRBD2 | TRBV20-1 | TGCAGTGCTAGAGGGGCGAGCGGGATTGCCTACGAGCAGTACTTC | CSARGASGIAYEQYF
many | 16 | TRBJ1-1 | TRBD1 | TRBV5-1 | TGCGCCAGCAGCCCGGACAGGGTTACGGTAGCCACTGAAGCTTTCTTT | CASSPDRVTVATEAFF
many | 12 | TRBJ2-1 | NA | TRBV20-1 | TGCAGTGCCAGCGACCTGGGGAATGAGCAGTTCTTC | CSASDLGNEQFF
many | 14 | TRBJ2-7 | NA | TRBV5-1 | TGCGCCAGCAGCTTGGCCCCGGCAGCCTACGAGCAGTACTTC | CASSLAPAAYEQYF
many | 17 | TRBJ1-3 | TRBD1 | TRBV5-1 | TGCGCCAGCAGCCGCCCGGACAGGGTAACGTCTGGAAACACCATATATTTT | CASSRPDRVTSGNTIYF
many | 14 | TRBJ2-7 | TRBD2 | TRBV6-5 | TGTGCCAGCAGCGCACTAGCGGGAGTGTCCGAGCAGTACTTC | CASSALAGVSEQYF
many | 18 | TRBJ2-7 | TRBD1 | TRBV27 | TGTGCCAGCAGTCCTATACTAACCGGGACAGGGGGCTTCAGAGAGCAGTACTTC | CASSPILTGTGGFREQYF
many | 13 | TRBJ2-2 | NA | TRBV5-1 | TGCGCCAGACCGACTAGAAACACCGGGGAGCTGTTTTTT | CARPTRNTGELFF
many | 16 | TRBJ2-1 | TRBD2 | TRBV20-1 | TGCAGTGCTAGAGATCAGGGAGCGGGAGTCTACAATGAGCAGTTCTTC | CSARDQGAGVYNEQFF
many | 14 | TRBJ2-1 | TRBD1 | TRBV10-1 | TGCGCCAGCAGAGGACAGGGGGATATCGATGAGCAGTTCTTC | CASRGQGDIDEQFF
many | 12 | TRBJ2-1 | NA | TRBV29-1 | TGCAGCGTTCGGGACTCCTTCAATGAGCAGTTCTTC | CSVRDSFNEQFF
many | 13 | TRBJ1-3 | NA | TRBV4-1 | TGCGCCAGCAGGCTGGCTTTTGGGGACACCATATATTTT | CASRLAFGDTIYF
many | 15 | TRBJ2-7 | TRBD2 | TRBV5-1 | TGCGCCAGCAGCCAGCAACTCGGGAGGGCCTACGAGCAGTACTTC | CASSQQLGRAYEQYF
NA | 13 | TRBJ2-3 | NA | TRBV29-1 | TGCAGCGTTGTCCCCCTCGACACAGATACGCAGTATTTT | CSVVPLDTDTQYF
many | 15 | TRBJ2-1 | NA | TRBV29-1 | TGCAGCGTACTCGATCTAGCGAGGTCCTACAATGAGCAGTTCTTC | CSVLDLARSYNEQFF
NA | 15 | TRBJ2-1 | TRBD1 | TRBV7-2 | TGTGCCAGCAGGTCAAGGACAGGGGGAAATGATGAGCAGTTCTTC | CASRSRTGGNDEQFF
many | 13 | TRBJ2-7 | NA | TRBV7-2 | TGTGCCAGCGCAGGGGCTAACAACTACGAGCAGTACTTC | CASAGANNYEQYF
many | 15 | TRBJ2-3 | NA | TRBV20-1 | TGCAGTGCCACGAAGGGGGGAGGTGGGTGGGATACGCAGTATTTT | CSATKGGGGWDTQYF
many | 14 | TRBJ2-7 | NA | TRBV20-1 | TGCAGTGCTAGGCCCGGGACTTTCTCCTACGAGCAGTACTTC | CSARPGTFSYEQYF
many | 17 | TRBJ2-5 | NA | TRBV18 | TGTGCCAGCTCACCAGGTTTCAGGAGCCCTATGGAAGAGACCCAGTACTTC | CASSPGFRSPMEETQYF
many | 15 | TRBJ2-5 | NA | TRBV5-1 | TGCGCCAGCAGCTTCAGGGCGCAATACCAAGAGACCCAGTACTTC | CASSFRAQYQETQYF
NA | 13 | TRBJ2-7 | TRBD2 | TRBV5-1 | TGCGCCAGCAGCTTGGCCGTAGCGGGAGAGCAGTACTTC | CASSLAVAGEQYF
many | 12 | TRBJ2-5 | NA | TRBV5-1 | TGCGCCAGCAGCTTAATCCAAGAGACCCAGTACTTC | CASSLIQETQYF
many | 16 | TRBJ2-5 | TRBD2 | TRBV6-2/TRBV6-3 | TGTGCCAGCAGTTACTCGAGGACTAGCGGACAAGAGACCCAGTACTTC | CASSYSRTSGQETQYF
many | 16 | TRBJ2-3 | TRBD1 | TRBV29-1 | TGCAGCGTTGAAGATCGTGGGACAGGGCCGCCAGATACGCAGTATTTT | CSVEDRGTGPPDTQYF
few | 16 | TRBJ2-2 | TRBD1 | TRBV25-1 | TGTGCCAGCAGTGCTACAGACAGGGCCTACACCGGGGAGCTGTTTTTT | CASSATDRAYTGELFF
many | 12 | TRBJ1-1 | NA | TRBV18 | TGTGCCAGCTCAAAGAGGGACACTGAAGCTTTCTTT | CASSKRDTEAFF
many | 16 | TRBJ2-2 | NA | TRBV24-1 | TGTGCCACCAGTGATTTGCCCTTGACTAGGTCAGGGGAGCTGTTTTTT | CATSDLPLTRSGELFF
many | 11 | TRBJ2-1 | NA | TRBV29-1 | TGCAGCGTTGAAGAGGCCCTCGAGCAGTTCTTC | CSVEEALEQFF